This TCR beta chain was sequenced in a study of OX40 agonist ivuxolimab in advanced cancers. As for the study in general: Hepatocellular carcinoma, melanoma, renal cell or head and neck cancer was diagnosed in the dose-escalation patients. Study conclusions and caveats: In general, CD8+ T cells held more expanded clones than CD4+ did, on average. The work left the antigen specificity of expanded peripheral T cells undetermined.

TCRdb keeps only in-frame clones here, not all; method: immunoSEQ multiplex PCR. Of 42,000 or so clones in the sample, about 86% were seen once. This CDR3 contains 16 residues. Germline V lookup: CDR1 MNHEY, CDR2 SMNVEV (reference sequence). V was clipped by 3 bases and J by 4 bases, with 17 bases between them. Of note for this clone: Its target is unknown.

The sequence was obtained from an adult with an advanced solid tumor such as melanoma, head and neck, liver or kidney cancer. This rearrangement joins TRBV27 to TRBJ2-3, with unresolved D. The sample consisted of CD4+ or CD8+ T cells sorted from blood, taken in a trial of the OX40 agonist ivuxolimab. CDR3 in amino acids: CASSFWNLERPDTQYF. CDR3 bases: TGTGCCAGCAGTTTTTGGAATCTAGAACGGCCAGATACGCAGTATTTT.